This record covers a single T cell receptor (beta chain). Trimming pared 0 bases from V and 7 bases from J, leaving 5 bases between. The length of the CDR3 is 13 residues. CDR1 and CDR2 from the germline V gene are SGHRS and YFSETQ. This sample was included in a study of cytomegalovirus exposure and HLA in healthy donors. Whole-study context: T cells numbering about 200 million yielded some 100 million unique TCR beta sequences in an earlier analysis. For the approximately 430 genotyped donors, more than 80% fell within the Caucasian-associated ancestry cluster.

PCR primers comprised 60 Vbeta and 13 Jbeta primers. Data came from immunoSEQ multiplex PCR; TCRdb stores just in-frame clones and leaves some out. The sample gives about 180,000 clones, around 77% of which show up once; around 2.5% is in the top ten. The TCR was taken from a man between 60 and 75 years old in good health and CMV-seronegative. Sequenced input: PBMCs. V usage is TRBV5-1 and J usage is TRBJ1-6, with unresolved D. DNA of the CDR3: TGCGCCAGCAGCTTGGGAGGGAATTCACCCCTCCACTTT. Amino acids: CASSLGGNSPLHF.